This paragraph covers one TCR beta chain sequence. These data originate in a study of shared clonotypes between healthy human individuals. Germline V gene data show CDR1 as MNHNS and CDR2 as SASEGT. The CDR3 runs 14 residues. V shed 7 bases and J shed 3 bases, with 12 bases lying between them. The data were produced by immunoSEQ multiplex PCR, yet TCRdb's version contains in-frame clones alone and is incomplete. The sample comprises 230,000 or so clones, 50% to 75% of which are singletons, and roughly 11% rests with the top ten. The sequence was obtained from a man aged 30-40 years in good health. Sequences were obtained from memory CD4+ T cells sorted from blood. Stated subset: CD45RA-negative fraction. The rearrangement links TRBV6-1 to TRBJ1-4; D gene unclear. In DNA, the CDR3 is TGTGCCAGCAAGAGGGAACCGGCTAATGAAAAACTGTTTTTT. It specifies CASKREPANEKLFF.